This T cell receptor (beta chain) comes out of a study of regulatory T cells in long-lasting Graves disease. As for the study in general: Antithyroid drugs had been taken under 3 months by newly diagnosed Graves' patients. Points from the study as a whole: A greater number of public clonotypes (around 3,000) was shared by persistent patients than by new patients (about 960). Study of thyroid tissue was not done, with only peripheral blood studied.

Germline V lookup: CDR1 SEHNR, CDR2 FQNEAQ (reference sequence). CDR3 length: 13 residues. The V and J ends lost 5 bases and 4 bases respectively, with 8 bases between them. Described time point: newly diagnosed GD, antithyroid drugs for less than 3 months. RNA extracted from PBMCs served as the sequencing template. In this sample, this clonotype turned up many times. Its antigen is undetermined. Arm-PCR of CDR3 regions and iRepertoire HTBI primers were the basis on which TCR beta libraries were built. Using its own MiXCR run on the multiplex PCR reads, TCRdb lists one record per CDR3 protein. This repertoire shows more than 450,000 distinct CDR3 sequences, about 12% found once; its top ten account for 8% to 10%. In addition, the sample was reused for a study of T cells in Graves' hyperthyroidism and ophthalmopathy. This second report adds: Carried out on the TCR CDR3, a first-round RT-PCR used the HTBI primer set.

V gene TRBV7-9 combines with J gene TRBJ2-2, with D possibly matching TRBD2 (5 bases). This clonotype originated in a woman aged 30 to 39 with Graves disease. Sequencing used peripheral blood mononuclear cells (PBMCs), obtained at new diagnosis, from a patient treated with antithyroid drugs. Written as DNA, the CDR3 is TGTGCCAGCAGCCGGACTGTCACCGGGGAGCTGTTTTTT. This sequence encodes CASSRTVTGELFF. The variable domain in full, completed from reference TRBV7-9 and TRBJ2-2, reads DTGVSQNPRHKITKRGQNVTFRCDPISEHNRLYWYRQTLGQGPEFLTYFQNEAQLEKSRLLSDRFSAERPKGSFSTLEIQRTEQGDSAMYLCASSRTVTGELFFGEGSRLTVL.